This T cell receptor (beta chain) emerged from a study of blood T cell repertoires in COVID-19. Looking at the study overall: Sites in the United States, Italy and Spain provided acute and convalescent COVID-19 samples. Sample material is recorded as cDNA or gDNA derived from T cells, B-cell-depleted T cells, or PBMCs.

Authors' data handling: Quantification of nucleated cells was approximated via reference gene primer amplification. TCRdb's copy holds only in-frame clones and misses some; the assay was immunoSEQ multiplex PCR. That table gives V, J and clone size, and the DNA gave D and trimming. The profile shows tens of thousands of clones, roughly 87% of them singletons. Germline CDR1 LGHDT, CDR2 YNNKEL (reference sequence). The junction had 4 bases not matched to a gene; V was cut back by 6 bases and J by 7 bases. The CDR3 covers 13 residues. The TCR was taken from a woman aged 45-65 years with active COVID-19. Sequenced sample: peripheral blood. This chain connects TRBV3-1 (or the pseudogene TRBV3-2) to TRBJ1-3; TRBD1 matches at 9 bases. The CDR3 loop is CASREQGANTIYF. For the CDR3, the DNA is TGTGCCAGCAGGGAACAGGGGGCGAACACCATATATTTT.